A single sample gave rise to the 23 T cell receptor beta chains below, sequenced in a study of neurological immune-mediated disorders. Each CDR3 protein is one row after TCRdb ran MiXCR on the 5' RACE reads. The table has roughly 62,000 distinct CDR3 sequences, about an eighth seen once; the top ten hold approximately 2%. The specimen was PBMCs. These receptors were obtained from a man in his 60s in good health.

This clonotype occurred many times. The CDR3 DNA follows: TGTGCCAGCATCCGGGGCACCACTGAAGCTTTCTTT. Translated: CASIRGTTEAFF. The chain couples TRBV28 to TRBJ1-1; possibly TRBD1 for D (5 bases). Germline V gene sequence: CDR1 MDHEN, CDR2 SYDVKM. The CDR3 is made up of 12 amino acids. Trimming took off 7 bases at V and 4 bases at J, with 10 bases between the two ends.

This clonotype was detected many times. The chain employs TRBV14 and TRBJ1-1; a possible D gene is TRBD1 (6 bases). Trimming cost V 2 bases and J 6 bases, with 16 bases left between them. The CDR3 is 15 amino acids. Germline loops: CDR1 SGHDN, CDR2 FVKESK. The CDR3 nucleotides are TGTGCCAGCAGCCAACTCAGTACAGGGTTGGCTGAAGCTTTCTTT. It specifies CASSQLSTGLAEAFF.

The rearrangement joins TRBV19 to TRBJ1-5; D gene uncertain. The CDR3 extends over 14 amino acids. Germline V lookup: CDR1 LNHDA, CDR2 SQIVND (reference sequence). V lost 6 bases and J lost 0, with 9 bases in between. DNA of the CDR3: TGTGCCAGTAGCCCTACACATAGCAATCAGCCCCAGCATTTT. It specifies CASSPTHSNQPQHF.

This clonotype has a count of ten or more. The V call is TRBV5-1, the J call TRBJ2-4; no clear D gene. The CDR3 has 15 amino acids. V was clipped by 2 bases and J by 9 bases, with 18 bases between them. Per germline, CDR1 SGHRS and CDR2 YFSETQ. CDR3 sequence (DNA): TGCGCCAGCAGCTTAGGACCCGGGTATTTTGGCATTCAGTACTTC. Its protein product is CASSLGPGYFGIQYF.

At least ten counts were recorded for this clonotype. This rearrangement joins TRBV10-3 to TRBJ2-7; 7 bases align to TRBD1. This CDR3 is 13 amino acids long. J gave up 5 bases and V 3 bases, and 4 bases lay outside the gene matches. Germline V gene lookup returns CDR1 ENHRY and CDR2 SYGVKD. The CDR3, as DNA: TGTGCCATCAGTGAACAGGGGAACAACGAGCAGTACTTC. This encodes CAISEQGNNEQYF.

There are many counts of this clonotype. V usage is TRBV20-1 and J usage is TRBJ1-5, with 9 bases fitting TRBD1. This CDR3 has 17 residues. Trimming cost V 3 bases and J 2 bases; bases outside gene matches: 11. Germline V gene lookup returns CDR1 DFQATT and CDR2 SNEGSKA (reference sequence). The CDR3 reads CSASPWDREVGNQPQHF. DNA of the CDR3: TGCAGTGCTAGCCCATGGGACAGGGAAGTAGGCAATCAGCCCCAGCATTTT.

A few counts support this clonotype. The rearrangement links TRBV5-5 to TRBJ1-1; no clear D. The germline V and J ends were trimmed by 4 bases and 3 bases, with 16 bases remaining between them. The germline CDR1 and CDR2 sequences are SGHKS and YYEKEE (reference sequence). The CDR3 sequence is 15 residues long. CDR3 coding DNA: TGTGCCAGCAGCCGTGAGACGGATGTATACACTGAAGCTTTCTTT. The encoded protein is CASSRETDVYTEAFF. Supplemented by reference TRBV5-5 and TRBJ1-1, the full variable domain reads DAGVTQSPTHLIKTRGQQVTLRCSPISGHKSVSWYQQVLGQGPQFIFQYYEKEERGRGNFPDRFSARQFPNYSSELNVNALLLGDSALYLCASSRETDVYTEAFFGQGTRLTVV.

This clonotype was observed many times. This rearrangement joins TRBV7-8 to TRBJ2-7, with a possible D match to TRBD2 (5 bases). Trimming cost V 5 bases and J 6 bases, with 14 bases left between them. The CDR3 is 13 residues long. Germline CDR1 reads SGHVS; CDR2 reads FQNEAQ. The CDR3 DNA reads TGTGCCAGCAGCCTGAACGGGGTAGTCGAGCAGTACTTC. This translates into CASSLNGVVEQYF.

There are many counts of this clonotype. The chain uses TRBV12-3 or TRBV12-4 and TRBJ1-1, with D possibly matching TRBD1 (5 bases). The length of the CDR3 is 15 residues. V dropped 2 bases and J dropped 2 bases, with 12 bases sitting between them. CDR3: CASSLIRTLNTEAFF. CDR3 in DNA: TGTGCCAGCAGTTTAATCAGGACACTCAACACTGAAGCTTTCTTT.

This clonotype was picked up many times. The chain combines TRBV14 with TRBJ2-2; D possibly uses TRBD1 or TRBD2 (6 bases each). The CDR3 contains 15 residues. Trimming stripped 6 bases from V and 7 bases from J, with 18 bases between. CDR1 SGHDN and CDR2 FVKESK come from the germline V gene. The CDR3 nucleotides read TGTGCCAGCAGATCCCTGGGGGGCGATGTCGGGGAGCTGTTTTTT. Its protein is CASRSLGGDVGELFF.

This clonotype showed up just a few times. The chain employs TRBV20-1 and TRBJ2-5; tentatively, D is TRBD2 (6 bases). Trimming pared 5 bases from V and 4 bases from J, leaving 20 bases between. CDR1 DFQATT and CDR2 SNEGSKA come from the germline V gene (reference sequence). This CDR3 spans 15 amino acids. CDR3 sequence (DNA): TGCAGTGCTCTCTCGGACCCCGGAGGGGCAGAGACCCAGTACTTC. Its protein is CSALSDPGGAETQYF.

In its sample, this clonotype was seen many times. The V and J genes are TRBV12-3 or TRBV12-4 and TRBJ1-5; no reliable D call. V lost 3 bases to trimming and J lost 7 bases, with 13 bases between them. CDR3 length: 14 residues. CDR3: CASSFGRLMQPQHF. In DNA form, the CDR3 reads TGTGCCAGCAGTTTCGGAAGGTTGATGCAGCCCCAGCATTTT.

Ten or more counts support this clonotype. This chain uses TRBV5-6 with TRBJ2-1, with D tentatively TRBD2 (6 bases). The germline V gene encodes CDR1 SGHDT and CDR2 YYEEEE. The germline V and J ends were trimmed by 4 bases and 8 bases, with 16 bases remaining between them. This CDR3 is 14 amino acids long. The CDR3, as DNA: TGTGCCAGCAGCCCGTGGGAGGCATGGCATGAGCAGTTCTTC. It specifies CASSPWEAWHEQFF. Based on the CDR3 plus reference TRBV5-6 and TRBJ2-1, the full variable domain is DAGVTQSPTHLIKTRGQQVTLRCSPKSGHDTVSWYQQALGQGPQFIFQYYEEEERQRGNFPDRFSGHQFPNYSSELNVNALLLGDSALYLCASSPWEAWHEQFFGPGTRLTVL.

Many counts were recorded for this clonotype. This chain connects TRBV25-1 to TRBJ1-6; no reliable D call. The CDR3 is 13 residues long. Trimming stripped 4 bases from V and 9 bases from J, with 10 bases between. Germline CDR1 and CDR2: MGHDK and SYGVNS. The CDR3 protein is CASSVGSPSPLHF. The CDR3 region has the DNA TGTGCCAGCAGTGTGGGATCCCCTTCACCCCTCCACTTT.

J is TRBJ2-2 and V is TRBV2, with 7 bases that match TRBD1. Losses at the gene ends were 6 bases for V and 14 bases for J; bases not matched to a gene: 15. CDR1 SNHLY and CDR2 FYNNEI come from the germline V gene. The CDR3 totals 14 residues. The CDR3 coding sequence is TGTGCCAGCAGGGGGACAGAGAACACCGGGTATCTGTTTTTT. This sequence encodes CASRGTENTGYLFF.

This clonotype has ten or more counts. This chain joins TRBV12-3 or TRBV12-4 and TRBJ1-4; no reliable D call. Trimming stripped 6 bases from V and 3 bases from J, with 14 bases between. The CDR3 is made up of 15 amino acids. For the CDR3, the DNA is TGTGCCAGCAGCCCCGATGTGCAGCCTAATGAAAAACTGTTTTTT. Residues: CASSPDVQPNEKLFF.

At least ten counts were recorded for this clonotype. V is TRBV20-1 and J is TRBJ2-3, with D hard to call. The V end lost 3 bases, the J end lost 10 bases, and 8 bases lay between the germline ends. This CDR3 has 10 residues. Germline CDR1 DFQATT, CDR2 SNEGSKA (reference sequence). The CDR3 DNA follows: TGCAGTGCTAGCTCGGCGGCGCAGTATTTT. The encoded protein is CSASSAAQYF.

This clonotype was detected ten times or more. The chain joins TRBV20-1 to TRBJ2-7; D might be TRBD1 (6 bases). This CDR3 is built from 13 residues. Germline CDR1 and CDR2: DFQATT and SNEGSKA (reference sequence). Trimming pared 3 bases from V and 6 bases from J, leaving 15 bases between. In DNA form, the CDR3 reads TGCAGTGCTAGTTCACCACAGGGTAGCGAGCAGTACTTC. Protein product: CSASSPQGSEQYF.

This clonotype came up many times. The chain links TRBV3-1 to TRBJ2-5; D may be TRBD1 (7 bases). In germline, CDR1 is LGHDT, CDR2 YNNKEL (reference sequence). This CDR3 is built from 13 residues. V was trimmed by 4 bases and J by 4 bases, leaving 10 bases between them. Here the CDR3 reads CASSLQGGETQYF. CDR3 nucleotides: TGTGCCAGCAGCCTTCAGGGGGGAGAGACCCAGTACTTC.

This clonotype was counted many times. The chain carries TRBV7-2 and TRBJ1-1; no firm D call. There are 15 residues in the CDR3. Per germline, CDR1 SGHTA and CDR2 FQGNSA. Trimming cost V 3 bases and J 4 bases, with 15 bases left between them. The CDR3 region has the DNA TGTGCCAGCAGCTTCGATTTGACAACTCGCACTGAAGCTTTCTTT. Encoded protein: CASSFDLTTRTEAFF.

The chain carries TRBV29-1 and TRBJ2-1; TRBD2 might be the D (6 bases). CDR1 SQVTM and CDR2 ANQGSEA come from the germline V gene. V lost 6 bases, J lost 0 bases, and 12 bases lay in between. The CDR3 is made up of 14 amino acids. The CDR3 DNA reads TGCAGCGTCGTAGCGGAAAGCTCCTACAATGAGCAGTTCTTC. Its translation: CSVVAESSYNEQFF.

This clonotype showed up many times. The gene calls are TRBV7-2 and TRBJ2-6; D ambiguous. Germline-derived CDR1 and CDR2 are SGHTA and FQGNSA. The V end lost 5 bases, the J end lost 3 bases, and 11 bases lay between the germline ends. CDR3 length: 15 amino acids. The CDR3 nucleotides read TGTGCCAGCAGCGCGGCCAAGGATGGGGCCAACGTCCTGACTTTC. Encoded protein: CASSAAKDGANVLTF.

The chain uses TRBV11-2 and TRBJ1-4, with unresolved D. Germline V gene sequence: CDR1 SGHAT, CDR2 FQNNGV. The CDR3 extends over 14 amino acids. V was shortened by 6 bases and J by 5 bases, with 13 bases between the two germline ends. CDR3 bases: TGTGCCAGCAGAGTGGGCAGTCAAAATGAAAAACTGTTTTTT. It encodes CASRVGSQNEKLFF.